The present T cell receptor (beta chain) was sequenced within a study of monozygotic twins with inflammatory bowel disease. The study, taken as a whole, reports: By inverse Simpson index, TCRbeta diversity was lower in IBD patients than in healthy co-twins.

Details on this clonotype: The antigen remains unidentified.

The germline V gene has CDR1 SGDLS and CDR2 YYNGEE. The CDR3 is 15 amino acids. Eight reactions per sample, run separately, yielded cDNA. TCRdb re-called the 5' RACE reads and catalogs CDR3 proteins one per entry, DNA excluded. The sample is made up of about 330,000 distinct CDR3 sequences, and the top ten hold 2% to 2.5% of it. Sequencing was carried out using blood. J is TRBJ2-7 and V is TRBV9; TCRdb picks TRBD1, but there is no DNA to check that call. The receptor was isolated from a human donor with ulcerative colitis or Crohn's disease, or a healthy co-twin of an affected twin (not recorded which). The CDR3 loop reads CASSVGMAPIYEQYF.